The 10 T cell receptor beta chains listed next were all sequenced from one sample in a study of T-cell reconstitution after alpha-beta-depleted transplantation in children. Preparation of the TCRbeta library involved a method that used unique molecular identifiers. TCRdb recomputed calls from the PCR reads with MiXCR, one row per CDR3 protein. Of approximately 170,000 distinct CDR3 sequences listed, 11% were seen once; the top ten hold 13%. The sequenced sample was PBMCs, obtained before TCRalphabeta/CD19-depleted stem cell transplant. These receptors were obtained from a boy younger than 10 with acute myeloid leukemia, due to receive a stem cell transplant.

Details on this clonotype: With a much larger clone just one base away, this may be a read error. The chain carries TRBV20-1 and TRBJ1-2; D is undetermined. The CDR3 loop spans 14 amino acids. Germline V lookup: CDR1 DFQATT, CDR2 SNEGSKA (reference sequence). CDR3 in DNA: TGCAGTGCCGCTACGTGGGGTGCTAACTATGGCGACACCTTC. Translation gives CSAATWGANYGDTF.

This clonotype was recorded at least ten times. The chain recombines TRBV12-3 or TRBV12-4 with TRBJ2-2, with TRBD2 identical over 8 bases. Germline trimming cut 3 bases from V and 6 bases from J; bases unmatched to any gene: 9. CDR3 length: 16 amino acids. The CDR3 here is CASSLAGTRSPGELFF. Here the CDR3 DNA reads TGTGCCAGCAGTTTGGCCGGGACTAGGAGCCCCGGGGAGCTGTTTTTT.

This clonotype has ten or more counts. J is TRBJ1-5 and V is TRBV29-1, with TRBD1 identical over 9 bases. There are 12 residues in the CDR3. CDR1 and CDR2 from the germline V gene are SQVTM and ANQGSEA. With 6 bases clipped from V and 4 bases from J, the junction kept 1 base outside the gene matches. The DNA of the CDR3 is TGCAGCGTGGGGACAGGGAATCAGCCCCAGCATTTT. Translating it yields CSVGTGNQPQHF. The full variable domain, in which reference TRBV29-1 and TRBJ1-5 provide the parts outside the CDR3, is SAVISQKPSRDICQRGTSLTIQCQVDSQVTMMFWYRQQPGQSLTLIATANQGSEATYESGFVIDKFPISRPNLTFSTLTVSNMSPEDSSIYLCSVGTGNQPQHFGDGTRLSIL.

At least ten counts were recorded for this clonotype. This sequence joins TRBV7-9 and TRBJ2-3; TRBD2 aligns across 12 bases. Trimming took 5 bases from V and 4 from J; bases not matched to a gene: 4. The CDR3 consists of 15 residues. The germline CDR1 and CDR2 sequences are SEHNR and FQNEAQ (reference sequence). CDR3 nucleotides: TGTGCCAGCAGCCCTAGCGGGGGGGCCCCAGATACGCAGTATTTT. It codes for CASSPSGGAPDTQYF.

This clonotype was seen at least ten times. The gene calls are TRBV5-1 and TRBJ2-2; D call uncertain. This CDR3 has 14 residues. Between the trimmed V and J ends, which lost 4 bases and 2 bases, there was a span of 9 bases. Germline V gene data show CDR1 as SGHRS and CDR2 as YFSETQ. In nucleotides, the CDR3 is TGCGCCAGCAGCCGTATGGGTAACACCGGGGAGCTGTTTTTT. Protein sequence: CASSRMGNTGELFF. The variable domain in full, completed from reference TRBV5-1 and TRBJ2-2, reads KAGVTQTPRYLIKTRGQQVTLSCSPISGHRSVSWYQQTPGQGLQFLFEYFSETQRNKGNFPGRFSGRQFSNSRSEMNVSTLELGDSALYLCASSRMGNTGELFFGEGSRLTVL.

This clonotype appeared many times. The chain has TRBV5-1 and TRBJ2-5, with D possibly TRBD2 on 5 matching bases. There are 14 residues in the CDR3. Germline CDR1 and CDR2: SGHRS and YFSETQ. The V and J ends lost 1 base and 4 bases respectively, with 11 bases between them. The DNA for the CDR3 is TGCGCCAGCAGCTTGTCGGCTAGCAGAGAGACCCAGTACTTC. Amino acids: CASSLSASRETQYF.

This clonotype was seen many times. This sequence joins TRBV7-9 and TRBJ1-1; no reliable D call. Germline CDR1 and CDR2: SEHNR and FQNEAQ (reference sequence). V was pared by 2 bases and J by 4 bases, with 11 bases between. This CDR3 contains 14 residues. This chain's CDR3 is CASSLPLRSTEAFF. DNA for the CDR3: TGTGCCAGCAGCTTACCTCTCCGGAGCACTGAAGCTTTCTTT. Using reference TRBV7-9 and TRBJ1-1 for the parts outside the CDR3, the full variable domain is DTGVSQNPRHKITKRGQNVTFRCDPISEHNRLYWYRQTLGQGPEFLTYFQNEAQLEKSRLLSDRFSAERPKGSFSTLEIQRTEQGDSAMYLCASSLPLRSTEAFFGQGTRLTVV.

This clonotype was counted at least ten times. This chain's CDR3 is CASSSDPGSNGYTF. DNA of the CDR3: TGTGCCAGCAGCTCCGACCCAGGGTCTAATGGCTACACCTTC. This chain connects TRBV5-5 to TRBJ1-2, with TRBD1 as a possible D gene (5 bases). Per the germline V gene, CDR1 is SGHKS and CDR2 is YYEKEE (reference sequence). Trimming left V 3 bases short and J 6 bases short, with 15 bases between. This CDR3 spans 14 amino acids.

This clonotype was detected many times. V and J are TRBV20-1 and TRBJ2-1; 9 bases are a match to TRBD2. Germline CDR1 is DFQATT and CDR2 is SNEGSKA (reference sequence). This CDR3 is built from 14 residues. V shed 1 base and J 8 bases; nucleotides not matched to a gene: 6. Written as DNA, the CDR3 is TGCAGTGCTAGAGGGGCGGGAGGGCTCTATGAGCAGTTCTTC. It codes for CSARGAGGLYEQFF.

The rearrangement uses TRBV11-2 and TRBJ2-1; 10 bases are a match to TRBD2. The J call may not be correct, given that the DNA end is closer to TRBJ2-7. The germline V gene has CDR1 SGHAT and CDR2 FQNNGV. This CDR3 is 15 amino acids long. The CDR3 sequence is CASSPSGSTHNEQYF. DNA of the CDR3: TGTGCCAGCAGCCCTAGCGGGAGCACCCACAATGAGCAGTACTTC.